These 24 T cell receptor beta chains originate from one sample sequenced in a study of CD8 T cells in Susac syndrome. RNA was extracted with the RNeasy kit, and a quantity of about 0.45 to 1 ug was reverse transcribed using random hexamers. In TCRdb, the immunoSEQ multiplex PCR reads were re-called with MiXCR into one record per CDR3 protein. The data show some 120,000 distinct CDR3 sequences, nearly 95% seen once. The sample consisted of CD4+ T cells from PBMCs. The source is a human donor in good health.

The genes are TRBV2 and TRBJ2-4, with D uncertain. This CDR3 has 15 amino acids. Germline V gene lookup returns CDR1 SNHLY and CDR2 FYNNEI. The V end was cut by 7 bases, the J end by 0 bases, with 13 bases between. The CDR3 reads CASTPQFIAKNIQYF. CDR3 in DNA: TGTGCCAGCACCCCCCAGTTTATAGCCAAAAACATTCAGTACTTC. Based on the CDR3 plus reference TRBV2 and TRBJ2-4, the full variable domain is EPEVTQTPSHQVTQMGQEVILRCVPISNHLYFYWYRQILGQKVEFLVSFYNNEISEKSEIFDDQFSVERPDGSNFTLKIRSTKLEDSAMYFCASTPQFIAKNIQYFGAGTRLSVL.

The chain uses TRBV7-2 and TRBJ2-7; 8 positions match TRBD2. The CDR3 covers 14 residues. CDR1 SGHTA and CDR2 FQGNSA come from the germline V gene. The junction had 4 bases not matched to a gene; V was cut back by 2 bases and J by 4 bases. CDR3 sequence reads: CASSLPGLVYEQYF. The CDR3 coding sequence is TGTGCCAGCAGCTTACCGGGACTAGTTTACGAGCAGTACTTC.

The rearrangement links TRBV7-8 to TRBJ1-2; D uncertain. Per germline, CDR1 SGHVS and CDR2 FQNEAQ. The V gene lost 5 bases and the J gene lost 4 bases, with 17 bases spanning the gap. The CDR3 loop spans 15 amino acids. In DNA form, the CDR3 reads TGTGCCAGCAGCCTCAGGACGGACTCTAGCTATGGCTACACCTTC. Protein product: CASSLRTDSSYGYTF.

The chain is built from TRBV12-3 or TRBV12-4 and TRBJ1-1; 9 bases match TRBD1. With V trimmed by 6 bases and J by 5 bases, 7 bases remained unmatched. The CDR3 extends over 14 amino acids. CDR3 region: CASREQGAETEAFF. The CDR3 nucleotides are TGTGCCAGCAGAGAACAGGGGGCCGAGACTGAAGCTTTCTTT.

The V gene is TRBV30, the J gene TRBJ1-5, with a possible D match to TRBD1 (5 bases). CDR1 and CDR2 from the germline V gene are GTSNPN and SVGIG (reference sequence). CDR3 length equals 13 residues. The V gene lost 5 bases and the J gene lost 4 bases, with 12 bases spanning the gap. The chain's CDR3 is CAWRRDSNQPQHF. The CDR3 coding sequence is TGTGCCTGGCGCCGGGACTCAAATCAGCCCCAGCATTTT.

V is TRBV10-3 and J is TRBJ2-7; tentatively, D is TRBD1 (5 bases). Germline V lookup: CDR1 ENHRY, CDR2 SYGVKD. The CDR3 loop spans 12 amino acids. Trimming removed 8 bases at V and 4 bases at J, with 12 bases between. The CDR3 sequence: CAISDSEYEQYF. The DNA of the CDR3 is TGTGCCATCTCTGACAGTGAGTACGAGCAGTACTTC.

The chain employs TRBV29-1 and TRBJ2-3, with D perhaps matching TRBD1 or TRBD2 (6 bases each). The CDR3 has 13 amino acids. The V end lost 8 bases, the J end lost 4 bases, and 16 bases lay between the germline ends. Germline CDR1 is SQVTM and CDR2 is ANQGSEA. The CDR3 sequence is CSSGARVPDTQYF. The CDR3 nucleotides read TGCAGCTCGGGGGCGAGAGTCCCAGATACGCAGTATTTT.

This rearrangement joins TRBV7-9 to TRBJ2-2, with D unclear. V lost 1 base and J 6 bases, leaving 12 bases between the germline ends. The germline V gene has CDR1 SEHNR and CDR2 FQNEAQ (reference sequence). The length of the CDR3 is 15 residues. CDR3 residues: CASSLDGSSPGELFF. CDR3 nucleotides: TGTGCCAGCAGCTTAGATGGTAGCTCTCCCGGGGAGCTGTTTTTT.

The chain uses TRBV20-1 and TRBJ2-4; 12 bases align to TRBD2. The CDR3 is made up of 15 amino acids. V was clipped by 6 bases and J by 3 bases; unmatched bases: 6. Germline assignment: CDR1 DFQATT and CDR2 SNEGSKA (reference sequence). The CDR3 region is CSATTSGRGKNIQYF. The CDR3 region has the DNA TGCAGTGCAACGACTAGCGGGAGAGGCAAAAACATTCAGTACTTC.

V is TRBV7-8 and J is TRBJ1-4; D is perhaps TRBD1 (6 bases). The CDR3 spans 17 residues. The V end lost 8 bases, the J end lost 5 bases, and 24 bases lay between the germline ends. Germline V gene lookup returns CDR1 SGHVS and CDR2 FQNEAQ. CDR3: CASGGKIKTGPNEKLFF. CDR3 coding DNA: TGTGCCAGCGGGGGGAAAATCAAGACAGGACCAAATGAAAAACTGTTTTTT.

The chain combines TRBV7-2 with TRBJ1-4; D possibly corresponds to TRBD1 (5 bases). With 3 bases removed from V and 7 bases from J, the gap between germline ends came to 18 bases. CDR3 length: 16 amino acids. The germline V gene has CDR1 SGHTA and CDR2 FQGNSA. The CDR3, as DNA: TGTGCCAGCAGCTTTATCCTGGCAGGGAAACGTGAAAAACTGTTTTTT. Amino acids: CASSFILAGKREKLFF.

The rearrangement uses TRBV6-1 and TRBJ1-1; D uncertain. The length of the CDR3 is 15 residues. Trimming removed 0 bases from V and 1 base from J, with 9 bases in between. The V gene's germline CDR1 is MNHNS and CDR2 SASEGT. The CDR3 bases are TGTGCCAGCAGTGAAGCGAGTACGGGGAACACTGAAGCTTTCTTT. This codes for CASSEASTGNTEAFF.

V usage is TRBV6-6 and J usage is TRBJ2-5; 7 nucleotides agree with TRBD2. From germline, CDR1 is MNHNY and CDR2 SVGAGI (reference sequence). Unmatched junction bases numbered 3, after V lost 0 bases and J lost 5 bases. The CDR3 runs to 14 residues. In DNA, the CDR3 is TGTGCCAGCAGTTACTCGATAGCGGGCGAGACCCAGTACTTC. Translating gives CASSYSIAGETQYF.

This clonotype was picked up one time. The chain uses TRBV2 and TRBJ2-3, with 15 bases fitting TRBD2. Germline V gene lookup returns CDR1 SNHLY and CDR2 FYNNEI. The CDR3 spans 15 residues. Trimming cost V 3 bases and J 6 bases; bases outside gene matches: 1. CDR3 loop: CASSEGTSGRDTQYF. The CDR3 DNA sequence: TGTGCCAGCAGTGAGGGGACTAGCGGGAGGGATACGCAGTATTTT.

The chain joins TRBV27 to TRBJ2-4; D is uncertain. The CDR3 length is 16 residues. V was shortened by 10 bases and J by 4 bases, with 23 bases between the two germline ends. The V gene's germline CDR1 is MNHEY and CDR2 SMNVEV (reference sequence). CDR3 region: CANSNTHWWEKNIQYF. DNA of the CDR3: TGTGCCAACAGCAATACCCACTGGTGGGAAAAAAACATTCAGTACTTC.

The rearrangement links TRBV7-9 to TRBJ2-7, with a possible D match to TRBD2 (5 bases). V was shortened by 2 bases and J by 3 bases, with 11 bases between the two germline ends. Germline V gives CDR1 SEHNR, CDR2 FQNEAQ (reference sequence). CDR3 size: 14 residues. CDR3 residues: CASSLKERVYEQYF. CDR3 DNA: TGTGCCAGCAGCTTAAAGGAGAGGGTCTACGAGCAGTACTTC.

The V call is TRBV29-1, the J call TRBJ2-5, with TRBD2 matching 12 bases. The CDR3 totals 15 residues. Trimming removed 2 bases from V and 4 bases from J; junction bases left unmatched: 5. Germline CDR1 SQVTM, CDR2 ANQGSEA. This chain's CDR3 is CSVELAGGPRETQYF. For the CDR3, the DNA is TGCAGCGTTGAACTAGCGGGAGGGCCTCGAGAGACCCAGTACTTC.

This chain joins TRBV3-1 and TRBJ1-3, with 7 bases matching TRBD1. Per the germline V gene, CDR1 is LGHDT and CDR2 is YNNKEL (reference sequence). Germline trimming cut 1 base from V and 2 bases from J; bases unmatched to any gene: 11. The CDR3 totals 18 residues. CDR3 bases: TGTGCCAGCAGCCAAGGAAGGCGGACAGGTCGACCTGGAAACACCATATATTTT. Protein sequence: CASSQGRRTGRPGNTIYF.

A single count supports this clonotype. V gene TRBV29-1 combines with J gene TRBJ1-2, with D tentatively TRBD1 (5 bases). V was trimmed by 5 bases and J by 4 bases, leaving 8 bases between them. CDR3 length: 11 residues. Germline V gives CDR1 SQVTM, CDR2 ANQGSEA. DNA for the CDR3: TGCAGCGTTTTGGGGGGCTATGGCTACACCTTC. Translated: CSVLGGYGYTF.

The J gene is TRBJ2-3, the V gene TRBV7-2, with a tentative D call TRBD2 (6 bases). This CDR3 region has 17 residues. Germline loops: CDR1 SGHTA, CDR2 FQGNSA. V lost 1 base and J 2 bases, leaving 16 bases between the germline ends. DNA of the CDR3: TGTGCCAGCAGCTTAGGGGCGGGACCGCGAACCACAGATACGCAGTATTTT. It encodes CASSLGAGPRTTDTQYF. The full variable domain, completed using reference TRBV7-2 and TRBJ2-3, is GAGVSQSPSNKVTEKGKDVELRCDPISGHTALYWYRQSLGQGLEFLIYFQGNSAPDKSGLPSDRFSAERTGGSVSTLTIQRTQQEDSAVYLCASSLGAGPRTTDTQYFGPGTRLTVL.

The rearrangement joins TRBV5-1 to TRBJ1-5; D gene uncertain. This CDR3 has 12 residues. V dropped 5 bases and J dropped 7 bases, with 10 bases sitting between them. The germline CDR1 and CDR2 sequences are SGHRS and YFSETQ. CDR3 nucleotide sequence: TGCGCCAGCAGTTACCCCGGCCAGCCCCAGCATTTT. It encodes CASSYPGQPQHF.

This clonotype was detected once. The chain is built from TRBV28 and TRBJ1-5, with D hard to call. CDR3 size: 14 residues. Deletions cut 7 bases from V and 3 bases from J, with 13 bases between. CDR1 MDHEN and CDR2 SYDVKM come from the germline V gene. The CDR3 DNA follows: TGTGCCAGCACCCACTCGCCGGACAATCAGCCCCAGCATTTT. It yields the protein CASTHSPDNQPQHF.

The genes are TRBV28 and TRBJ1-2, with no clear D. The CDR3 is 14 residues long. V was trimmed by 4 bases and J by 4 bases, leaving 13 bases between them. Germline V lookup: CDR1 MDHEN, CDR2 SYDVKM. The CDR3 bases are TGTGCCAGCAGTTCGTTCGGAAATTCCTATGGCTACACCTTC. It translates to CASSSFGNSYGYTF.

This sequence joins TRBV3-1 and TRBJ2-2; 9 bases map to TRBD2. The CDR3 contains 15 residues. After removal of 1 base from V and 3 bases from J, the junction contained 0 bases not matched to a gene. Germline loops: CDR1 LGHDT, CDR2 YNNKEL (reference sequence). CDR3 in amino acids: CASSQGLADTGELFF. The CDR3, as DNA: TGTGCCAGCAGCCAAGGACTAGCGGACACCGGGGAGCTGTTTTTT.